The T cell receptor (beta chain) described here comes from a study of blood T cell repertoires in COVID-19. At the level of the study: The United States, Italy and Spain were the sources of the acute and convalescent COVID-19 samples.

Seattle researchers signed up patients amid active infection and tracked them longitudinally. The CDR3 is 12 residues long. The germline CDR1 and CDR2 sequences are LGHNA and YSLEER. Trimming left V 0 bases short and J 8 bases short, with 7 bases between. Clones were read by immunoSEQ multiplex PCR, and TCRdb kept only the in-frame ones, dropping some. The table lists roughly 200,000 clones, roughly 83% of them singletons, with nearly 6% in the top ten. This chain uses TRBV4-3 with TRBJ1-2; D not certain. Specimen: peripheral blood. The TCR sequence derives from a middle-aged woman with COVID-19, enrolled during active disease. The CDR3 DNA follows: TGCGCCAGCAGCCAAGATTGGCGGGGCTACACCTTC. Protein sequence: CASSQDWRGYTF.